A single sample gave rise to the 18 T cell receptor beta chains below, sequenced in a study of vaccination effects on CD4 cells after COVID-19. Which antigens these TCRs recognize remains unknown. Antigen-specific CD4+ T cells were expanded with viral peptide pools in the ViraFEST assay before sequencing. CD4+ T cells were isolated after nine to ten days of culture. None of the vaccinated had previously contracted SARS-CoV-2, and their nucleocapsid antibodies tested negative. Libraries were prepared by immunoSEQ multiplex PCR; TCRdb keeps only in-frame clonotypes and omits some of them. The sample lists tens of thousands of clones; approximately 70% were seen once. The material was CD4+ T cells from PBMCs cultured with HCoV-NL63 spike peptides, obtained before COVID-19 vaccination. These receptors came from a human donor who received a COVID-19 vaccine.

The V and J genes are TRBV15 and TRBJ1-2, with no clear D. CDR1 is LNHNV and CDR2 is YYDKDF in the germline V gene (reference sequence). V lost 0 bases and J lost 1, with 12 bases in between. The CDR3 covers 16 residues. CDR3 sequence reads: CATSRDRQVVNYGYTF. CDR3 nucleotides: TGTGCCACCAGCAGAGATAGGCAGGTCGTTAACTATGGCTACACCTTC.

CDR3 in amino acids: CASLDWATPDTQYF. The CDR3 DNA sequence: TGTGCCAGCTTAGATTGGGCCACACCAGATACGCAGTATTTT. The chain recombines TRBV6-5 with TRBJ2-3; no reliable D call. Looked up from germline, CDR1 is MNHEY and CDR2 is SVGAGI. The CDR3 is made up of 14 amino acids. The ends were cut back, 8 bases at V and 4 bases at J, with 16 bases in the middle.

V gene TRBV24-1 combines with J gene TRBJ2-1; D perhaps matches TRBD2 (5 bases). Germline V gives CDR1 KGHDR, CDR2 SFDVKD. There are 16 residues in the CDR3. V lost 10 bases to trimming and J lost 0 bases, with 18 bases between them. CDR3 protein: CATSPGTTSSYNEQFF. As DNA, the CDR3 is TGTGCCACGTCACCGGGAACCACGAGCTCCTACAATGAGCAGTTCTTC.

V gene TRBV7-8 combines with J gene TRBJ1-5, with unresolved D. There are 19 residues in the CDR3. Germline V CDR1 and CDR2: SGHVS, FQNEAQ. The ends were cut back, 1 base at V and 0 bases at J, with 19 bases in the middle. CDR3: CASSLGRGKRSYSNQPQHF. The CDR3, as DNA: TGTGCCAGCAGCTTAGGGCGCGGCAAAAGATCCTATAGCAATCAGCCCCAGCATTTT.

This clone was seen a handful of times. The rearrangement links TRBV7-2 to TRBJ1-5; 7 bases agree with TRBD1. The CDR3 spans 15 residues. Germline trimming cut 1 base from V and 7 bases from J; bases unmatched to any gene: 7. The germline V gene has CDR1 SGHTA and CDR2 FQGNSA. CDR3 amino acids: CASSLEGARGQPQHF. CDR3 sequence (DNA): TGTGCCAGCAGCTTAGAGGGGGCGCGTGGACAGCCCCAGCATTTT.

This clone came up a few times. The chain is built from TRBV18 and TRBJ1-2; TRBD1 matches at 7 bases. CDR1 KGHSH and CDR2 LQKENI come from the germline V gene. J lost 8 bases, V lost 3 bases, and 6 bases had no gene match. This CDR3 is built from 13 residues. CDR3 protein: CASSPGQTPGYTF. The CDR3 nucleotides are TGTGCCAGCTCACCGGGACAGACCCCGGGCTACACCTTC.

The gene calls are TRBV29-1 and TRBJ2-3; D may be TRBD1 (5 bases). The CDR3 is 13 residues long. Germline V lookup: CDR1 SQVTM, CDR2 ANQGSEA. V lost 2 bases, J lost 2 bases, and 8 bases lay in between. The CDR3 reads CSVEIGHTDTQYF. CDR3 DNA: TGCAGCGTTGAAATCGGACACACAGATACGCAGTATTTT.

This clone was picked up a small number of times. The V gene is TRBV19, the J gene TRBJ1-6, with 8 positions matching TRBD1. This CDR3 is 14 amino acids long. Germline lookup yields CDR1 LNHDA and CDR2 SQIVND (reference sequence). V trimming: 5 bases; J trimming: 7 bases; junction bases outside the gene matches: 4. The CDR3 is CASSYRGTNSPLHF. The CDR3 DNA reads TGTGCCAGTAGTTACAGGGGGACCAATTCACCCCTCCACTTT. Full variable domain (outside the CDR3, taken from reference TRBV19 and TRBJ1-6): DGGITQSPKYLFRKEGQNVTLSCEQNLNHDAMYWYRQDPGQGLRLIYYSQIVNDFQKGDIAEGYSVSREKKESFPLTVTSAQKNPTAFYLCASSYRGTNSPLHFGNGTRLTVT.

In its sample, this clone was seen a few times. The chain uses TRBV15 and TRBJ1-5; the match to TRBD1 covers 9 bases. Looked up from germline, CDR1 is LNHNV and CDR2 is YYDKDF (reference sequence). V lost 1 base to trimming and J lost 4 bases; unmatched junction nucleotides: 2. There are 15 residues in the CDR3. The CDR3 DNA follows: TGTGCCACCAGCAGAGTAGACAGGGGGAATCAGCCCCAGCATTTT. Translation: CATSRVDRGNQPQHF.

This clone was found once. V gene TRBV6-5 combines with J gene TRBJ1-2, with 8 nucleotides matching TRBD1. The V gene's germline CDR1 is MNHEY and CDR2 SVGAGI. CDR3 length equals 14 residues. V was pared by 7 bases and J by 8 bases, with 12 bases of the junction left unmatched. The CDR3 here is CASKKRDRGMGYTF. In DNA form, the CDR3 reads TGTGCCAGCAAGAAGCGTGACAGGGGTATGGGCTACACCTTC.

V gene TRBV10-3 combines with J gene TRBJ2-1; D remains unclear. The germline V gene has CDR1 ENHRY and CDR2 SYGVKD. The CDR3 spans 18 residues. V lost 2 bases, J lost 0 bases, and 17 bases lay in between. The CDR3 bases are TGTGCCATCAGTGAGAACGACTTTACTGGCAGCTCCTACAATGAGCAGTTCTTC. This codes for CAISENDFTGSSYNEQFF.

The chain carries TRBV7-9 and TRBJ2-7, with 8 bases fitting TRBD1. The germline V gene has CDR1 SEHNR and CDR2 FQNEAQ (reference sequence). Trimming removed 5 bases from V and 1 base from J; junction bases left unmatched: 7. The CDR3 contains 15 residues. The CDR3 DNA reads as TGTGCCAGCAGCCGCCTGGGGGACAGGTCCTACGAGCAGTACTTC. Residues: CASSRLGDRSYEQYF.

This clone was observed a few times. This rearrangement joins TRBV24-1 to TRBJ1-1; TRBD1 aligns across 7 bases. The length of the CDR3 is 11 residues. Germline V gene data show CDR1 as KGHDR and CDR2 as SFDVKD. With 3 bases clipped from V and 11 bases from J, the junction kept 2 bases outside the gene matches. This CDR3 is CATSDDREAFF. Written as DNA, the CDR3 is TGTGCCACCAGTGATGACAGGGAGGCTTTCTTT.

This clone was counted a few times. This chain connects TRBV10-1 to TRBJ2-2; TRBD2 aligns across 9 bases. The CDR3 has 16 residues. The V and J ends lost 1 base and 8 bases, in that order; junction bases with no gene match: 8. Germline V gene data show CDR1 as WNHNN and CDR2 as SYGVQD (reference sequence). Written as DNA, the CDR3 is TGCGCCAGCAGTGAGTGGGCGGGGGGGGCCCATGGGGAGCTGTTTTTT. Translation: CASSEWAGGAHGELFF.

This clone was found once. This rearrangement joins TRBV28 to TRBJ1-1, with D perhaps matching TRBD1 (6 bases). V was pared by 8 bases and J by 1 base, with 14 bases between. Germline lookup yields CDR1 MDHEN and CDR2 SYDVKM. This CDR3 region has 14 residues. The CDR3 reads CASEGGSGNTEAFF. As DNA, the CDR3 is TGTGCCAGCGAAGGGGGGTCGGGGAACACTGAAGCTTTCTTT.

V usage is TRBV2 and J usage is TRBJ2-3, with 9 nucleotides matching TRBD2. This CDR3 region has 16 residues. Unmatched junction bases numbered 11, after V lost 6 bases and J lost 4 bases. Germline values: CDR1 SNHLY, CDR2 FYNNEI. CDR3 sequence (DNA): TGTGCCAGCAGGGGACGTAGCGGGAGTTCCCCAGATACGCAGTATTTT. Amino acid sequence: CASRGRSGSSPDTQYF. Together with reference TRBV2 and TRBJ2-3, the CDR3 gives the full variable domain: EPEVTQTPSHQVTQMGQEVILRCVPISNHLYFYWYRQILGQKVEFLVSFYNNEISEKSEIFDDQFSVERPDGSNFTLKIRSTKLEDSAMYFCASRGRSGSSPDTQYFGPGTRLTVL.

In its sample, this clone was seen a few times. The chain has TRBV6-7 and TRBJ2-7, with D possibly called TRBD1 or TRBD2 (5 bases each). TRBV6-7 is recorded as an ORF, its role being uncertain. The CDR3 is made up of 14 amino acids. Trimming stripped 6 bases from V and 0 bases from J, with 12 bases between. CDR3 DNA sequence: TGTGCCAGCAGGCCCACTGGGACCTCCTACGAGCAGTACTTC. Its protein product is CASRPTGTSYEQYF.

V is TRBV6-5 and J is TRBJ2-1; 9 bases align to TRBD2. Germline CDR1 is MNHEY and CDR2 is SVGAGI. Trimming removed 6 bases from V and 8 bases from J; junction bases left unmatched: 11. This CDR3 is 15 amino acids long. The CDR3 spells CASRLFAGGRDEQFF. CDR3 bases: TGTGCCAGCAGGCTATTCGCGGGGGGGCGGGATGAGCAGTTCTTC.